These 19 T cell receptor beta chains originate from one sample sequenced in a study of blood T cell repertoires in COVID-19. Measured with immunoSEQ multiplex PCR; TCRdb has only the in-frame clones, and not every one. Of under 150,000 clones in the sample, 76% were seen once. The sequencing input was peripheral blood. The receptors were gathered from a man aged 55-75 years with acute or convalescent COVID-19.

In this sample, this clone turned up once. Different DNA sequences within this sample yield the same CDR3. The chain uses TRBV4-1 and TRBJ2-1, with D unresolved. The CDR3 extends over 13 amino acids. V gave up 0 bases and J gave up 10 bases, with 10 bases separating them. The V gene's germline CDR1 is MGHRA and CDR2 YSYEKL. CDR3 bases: TGCGCCAGCAGCCAAGATGAACCAAGCGAGCAGTTCTTC. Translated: CASSQDEPSEQFF.

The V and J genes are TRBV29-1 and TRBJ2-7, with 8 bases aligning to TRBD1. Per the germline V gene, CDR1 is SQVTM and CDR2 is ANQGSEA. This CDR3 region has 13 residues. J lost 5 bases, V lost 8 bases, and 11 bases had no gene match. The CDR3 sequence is CSLTLQGAHEQYF. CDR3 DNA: TGCAGCCTTACACTCCAGGGGGCCCACGAGCAGTACTTC.

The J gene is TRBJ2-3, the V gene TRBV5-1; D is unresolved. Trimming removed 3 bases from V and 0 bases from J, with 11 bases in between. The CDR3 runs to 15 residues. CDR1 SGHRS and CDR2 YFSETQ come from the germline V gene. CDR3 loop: CASSSLDASTDTQYF. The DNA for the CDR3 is TGCGCCAGCAGCTCCCTAGACGCTAGCACAGATACGCAGTATTTT.

The CDR3 loop is CASSQDSGETTYEQYF. CDR3 sequence (DNA): TGTGCCAGCAGCCAAGACTCGGGGGAGACAACCTACGAGCAGTACTTC. The gene calls are TRBV14 and TRBJ2-7; D is perhaps TRBD2 (6 bases). CDR1 SGHDN and CDR2 FVKESK come from the germline V gene. Trimming left V 0 bases short and J 2 bases short, with 14 bases between. The CDR3 has 16 amino acids.

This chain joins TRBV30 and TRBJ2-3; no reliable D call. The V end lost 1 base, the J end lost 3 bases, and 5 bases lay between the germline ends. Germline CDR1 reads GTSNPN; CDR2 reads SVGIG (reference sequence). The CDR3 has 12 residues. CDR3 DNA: TGTGCCTGGAGTGCACAGACAGATACGCAGTATTTT. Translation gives CAWSAQTDTQYF. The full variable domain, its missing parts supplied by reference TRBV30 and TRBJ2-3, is SQTIHQWPATLVQPVGSPLSLECTVEGTSNPNLYWYRQAAGRGLQLLFYSVGIGQISSEVPQNLSASRPQDRQFILSSKKLLLSDSGFYLCAWSAQTDTQYFGPGTRLTVL.

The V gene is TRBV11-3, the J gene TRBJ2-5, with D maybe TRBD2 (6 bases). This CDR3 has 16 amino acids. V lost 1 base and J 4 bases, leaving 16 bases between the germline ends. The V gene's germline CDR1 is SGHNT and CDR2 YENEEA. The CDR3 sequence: CASSLGLADTGETQYF. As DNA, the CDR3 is TGTGCCAGCAGCTTAGGGTTAGCGGACACCGGAGAGACCCAGTACTTC.

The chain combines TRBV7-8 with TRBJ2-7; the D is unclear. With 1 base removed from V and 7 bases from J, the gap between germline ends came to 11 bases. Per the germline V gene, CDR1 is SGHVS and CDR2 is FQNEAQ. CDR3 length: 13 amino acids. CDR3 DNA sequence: TGTGCCAGCAGCTTAGTCGCGAACGGTGAGCAGTACTTC. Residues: CASSLVANGEQYF. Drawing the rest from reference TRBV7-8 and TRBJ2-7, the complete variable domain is GAGVSQSPRYKVAKRGQDVALRCDPISGHVSLFWYQQALGQGPEFLTYFQNEAQLDKSGLPSDRFFAERPEGSVSTLKIQRTQQEDSAVYLCASSLVANGEQYFGPGTRLTVT.

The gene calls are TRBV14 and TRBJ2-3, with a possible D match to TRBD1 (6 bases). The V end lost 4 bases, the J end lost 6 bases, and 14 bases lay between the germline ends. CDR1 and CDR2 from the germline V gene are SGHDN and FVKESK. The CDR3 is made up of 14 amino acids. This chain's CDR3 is CASSLTGRRDTQYF. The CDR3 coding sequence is TGTGCCAGCAGCCTAACAGGGAGAAGGGATACGCAGTATTTT. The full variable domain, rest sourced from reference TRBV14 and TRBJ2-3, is EAGVTQFPSHSVIEKGQTVTLRCDPISGHDNLYWYRRVMGKEIKFLLHFVKESKQDESGMPNNRFLAERTGGTYSTLKVQPAELEDSGVYFCASSLTGRRDTQYFGPGTRLTVL.

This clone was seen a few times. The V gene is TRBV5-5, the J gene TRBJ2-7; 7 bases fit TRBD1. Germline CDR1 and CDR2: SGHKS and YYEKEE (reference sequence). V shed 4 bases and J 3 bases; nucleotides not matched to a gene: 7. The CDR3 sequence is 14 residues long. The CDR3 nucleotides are TGTGCCAGCAGCCCGCCGTACAGGGGCTACGAGCAGTACTTC. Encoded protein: CASSPPYRGYEQYF.

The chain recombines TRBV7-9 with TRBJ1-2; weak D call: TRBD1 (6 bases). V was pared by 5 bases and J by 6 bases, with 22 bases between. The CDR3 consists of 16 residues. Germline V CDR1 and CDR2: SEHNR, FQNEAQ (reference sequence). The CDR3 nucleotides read TGTGCCAGCAGCCTGAGTTCGACAGGCGCGTTCCATGGCTACACCTTC. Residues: CASSLSSTGAFHGYTF.

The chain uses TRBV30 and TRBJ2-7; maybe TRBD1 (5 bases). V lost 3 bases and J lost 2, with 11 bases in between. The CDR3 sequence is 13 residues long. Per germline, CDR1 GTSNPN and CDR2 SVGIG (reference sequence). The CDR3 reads CAWRTSGPYEQYF. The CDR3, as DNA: TGTGCCTGGAGAACCTCAGGGCCCTACGAGCAGTACTTC. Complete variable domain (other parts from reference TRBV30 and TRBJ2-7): SQTIHQWPATLVQPVGSPLSLECTVEGTSNPNLYWYRQAAGRGLQLLFYSVGIGQISSEVPQNLSASRPQDRQFILSSKKLLLSDSGFYLCAWRTSGPYEQYFGPGTRLTVT.

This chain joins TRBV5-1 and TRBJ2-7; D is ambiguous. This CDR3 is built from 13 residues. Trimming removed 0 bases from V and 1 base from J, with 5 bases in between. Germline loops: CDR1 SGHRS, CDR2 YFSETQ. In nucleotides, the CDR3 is TGCGCCAGCAGCTTGGACGGTTCCTACGAGCAGTACTTC. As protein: CASSLDGSYEQYF.

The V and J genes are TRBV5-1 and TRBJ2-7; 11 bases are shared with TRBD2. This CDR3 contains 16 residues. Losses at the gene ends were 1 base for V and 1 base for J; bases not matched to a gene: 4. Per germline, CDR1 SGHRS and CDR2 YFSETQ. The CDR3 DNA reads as TGCGCCAGCAGCTTGACAACTAGCGGGAGATCCTACGAGCAGTACTTC. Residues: CASSLTTSGRSYEQYF.

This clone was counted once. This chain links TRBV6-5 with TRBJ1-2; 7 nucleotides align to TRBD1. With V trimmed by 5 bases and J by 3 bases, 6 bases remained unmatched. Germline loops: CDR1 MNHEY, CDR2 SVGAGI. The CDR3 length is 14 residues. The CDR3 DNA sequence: TGTGCCAGCAGTACCAGGACAGGCTACTATGGCTACACCTTC. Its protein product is CASSTRTGYYGYTF.

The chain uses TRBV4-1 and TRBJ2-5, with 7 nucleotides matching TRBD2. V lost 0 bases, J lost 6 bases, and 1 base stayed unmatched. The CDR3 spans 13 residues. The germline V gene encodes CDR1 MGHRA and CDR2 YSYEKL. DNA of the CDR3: TGCGCCAGCAGCCAAGAGGGACTAAAGACCCAGTACTTC. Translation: CASSQEGLKTQYF.

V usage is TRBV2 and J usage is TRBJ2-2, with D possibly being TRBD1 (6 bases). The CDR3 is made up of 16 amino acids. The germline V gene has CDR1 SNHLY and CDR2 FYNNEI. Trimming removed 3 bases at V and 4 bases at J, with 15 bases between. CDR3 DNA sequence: TGTGCCAGCAGTGATTTCGGGCAGGGGAGCACCGGGGAGCTGTTTTTT. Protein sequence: CASSDFGQGSTGELFF.

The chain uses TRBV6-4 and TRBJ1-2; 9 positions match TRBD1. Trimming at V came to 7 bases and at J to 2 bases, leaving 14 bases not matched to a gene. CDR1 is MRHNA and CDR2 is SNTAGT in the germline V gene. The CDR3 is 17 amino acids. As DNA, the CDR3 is TGTGCCAGCATGACCGGGACAGGGAGTCAGGGGAACTATGGCTACACCTTC. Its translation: CASMTGTGSQGNYGYTF.

Here the CDR3 reads CASSSLAVGGDEQFF. The CDR3 bases are TGTGCCAGCAGCTCACTAGCGGTCGGTGGGGATGAGCAGTTCTTC. This chain joins TRBV7-9 and TRBJ2-1; 8 positions agree with TRBD2. The CDR3 has 15 residues. V dropped 4 bases and J dropped 8; count of bases not matched to a gene: 10. Germline-derived CDR1 and CDR2 are SEHNR and FQNEAQ (reference sequence). Looking up the rest from reference TRBV7-9 and TRBJ2-1 gives the full variable domain: DTGVSQNPRHKITKRGQNVTFRCDPISEHNRLYWYRQTLGQGPEFLTYFQNEAQLEKSRLLSDRFSAERPKGSFSTLEIQRTEQGDSAMYLCASSSLAVGGDEQFFGPGTRLTVL.

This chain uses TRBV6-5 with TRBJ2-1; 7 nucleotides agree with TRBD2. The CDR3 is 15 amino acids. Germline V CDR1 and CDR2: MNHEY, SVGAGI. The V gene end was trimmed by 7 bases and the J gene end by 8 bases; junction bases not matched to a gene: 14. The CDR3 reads CASTYWWLAEDEQFF. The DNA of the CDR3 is TGTGCCAGCACCTACTGGTGGCTAGCGGAAGATGAGCAGTTCTTC.